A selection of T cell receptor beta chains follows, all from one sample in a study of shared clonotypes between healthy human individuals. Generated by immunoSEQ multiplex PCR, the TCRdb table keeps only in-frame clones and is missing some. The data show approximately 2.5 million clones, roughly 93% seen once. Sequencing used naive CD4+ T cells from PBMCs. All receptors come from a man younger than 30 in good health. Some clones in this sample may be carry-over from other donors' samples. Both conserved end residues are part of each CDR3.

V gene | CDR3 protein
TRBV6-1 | CATALGRAGNTIYF
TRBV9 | CASSVGQYYEQYF
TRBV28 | CASRQQRREAFF
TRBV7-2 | CASSLGTSGNTIYF
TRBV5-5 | CASSLDRGWGDTQYF
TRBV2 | CASTLEGVNTEAFF
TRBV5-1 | CASSLGSFSGNTIYF
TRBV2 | CASRQGTVPDTQYF
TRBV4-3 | CASSQDRAGTGDEKLFF
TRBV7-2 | CASSLGWLTVEQYF
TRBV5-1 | CASSRQTGGANTEAFF
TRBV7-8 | CASSSYDEQFF
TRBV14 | CASSQPGLAGGRPYNEQFF
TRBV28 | CASITGGNRGQETQYF
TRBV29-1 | CSVGGGGDYGYTF
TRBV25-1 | CASSELSRASGYQETQYF
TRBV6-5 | CASSSQTGSEQYF
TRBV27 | CASSLWGALTEAFF
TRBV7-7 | CASSLGQRGTGELFF
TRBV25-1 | CASLGQQGWYGTEAFF
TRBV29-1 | CSVEDRNGTYEQYF
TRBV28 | CAVTGAPYNSPLHF
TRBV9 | CASSYRLAGLSDEQFF
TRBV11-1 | CASSLAPGAHDNEQFF
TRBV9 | CASSVGWGGINEQFF
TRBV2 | CASIRTATSSYNEQFF
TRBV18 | CATAGGISARIVHEQYF
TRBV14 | CASSHSWVGKTDTQYF
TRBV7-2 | CASSSSTSGRSYEQYF
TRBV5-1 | CASSIDRGPITGELFF
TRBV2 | CASAYLLLEQYF